The next 21 T cell receptor beta chains were all read from a single sample in a study of PD-1 and CTLA-4 blockade in melanoma. Here immunoSEQ multiplex PCR was the method, and the copy in TCRdb shows in-frame clones only, minus some. The sample shows about 15,000 clones, approximately 70% of them seen only once. The sample consisted of CD8+ T cells from peripheral blood, taken from a patient given anti-PD-1 treatment. The receptor source for this set is a human donor with melanoma.

The chain couples TRBV11-1 to TRBJ2-1; no clear D gene. CDR1 is SGHAT and CDR2 is FQDESV in the germline V gene (reference sequence). Trimming took 6 bases from V and 0 from J, leaving 9 bases between them. CDR3 size: 14 residues. In DNA, the CDR3 is TGTGCCAGCAGTGTGTGGGGCTCCTACAATGAGCAGTTCTTC. This sequence encodes CASSVWGSYNEQFF.

CDR3 protein: CASSLGDRTEEGYEAFF. The CDR3 DNA sequence: TGTGCCAGCAGTTTGGGGGATCGGACAGAGGAAGGGTATGAAGCTTTCTTT. The V gene is TRBV28, the J gene TRBJ1-1; a weak D match, TRBD1 (6 bases). V lost 3 bases, J lost 7 bases, and 24 bases lay in between. Germline loops: CDR1 MDHEN, CDR2 SYDVKM. There are 17 residues in the CDR3.

In this sample, this clone is medium-sized. The chain uses TRBV28 and TRBJ2-7; perhaps TRBD2 as D (6 bases). Germline V gene lookup returns CDR1 MDHEN and CDR2 SYDVKM. The CDR3 is 18 amino acids. The V end was cut by 2 bases, the J end by 0 bases, with 20 bases between. The CDR3, as DNA: TGTGCCAGCAGTTTAGGGCGGGGAACGAGGGCGAGCTCCTACGAGCAGTACTTC. Translation gives CASSLGRGTRASSYEQYF.

The rearrangement joins TRBV6-9 to TRBJ1-5; D not resolved. Trimming took off 6 bases at V and 0 bases at J, with 3 bases between the two ends. The CDR3 is 12 residues long. Germline values: CDR1 MNHGY, CDR2 SVAAGI. The CDR3 region has the DNA TGTGCCAGCAGGCATAGCAATCAGCCCCAGCATTTT. It is translated as CASRHSNQPQHF.

The chain joins TRBV13 to TRBJ1-1; D is undetermined. The germline V and J ends were trimmed by 4 bases and 4 bases, with 10 bases remaining between them. CDR1 PRHDT and CDR2 FYEKMQ come from the germline V gene (reference sequence). The CDR3 sequence is 13 residues long. CDR3 bases: TGTGCCAGCAGCTCGGAGGTGGGCACTGAAGCTTTCTTT. Protein product: CASSSEVGTEAFF.

This chain links TRBV5-5 with TRBJ1-1; no reliable D call. CDR3 size: 12 residues. Germline lookup yields CDR1 SGHKS and CDR2 YYEKEE (reference sequence). V shed 1 base and J shed 5 bases, with 6 bases lying between them. CDR3 nucleotide sequence: TGTGCCAGCAGCTTGCGGACGACTGAAGCTTTCTTT. Translated: CASSLRTTEAFF.

This chain joins TRBV11-2 and TRBJ2-1; possibly TRBD2 for D (6 bases). This CDR3 region has 15 residues. Trimming left V 1 base short and J 2 bases short, with 9 bases between. CDR1 SGHAT and CDR2 FQNNGV come from the germline V gene. In DNA form, the CDR3 reads TGTGCCAGCAGCTTAGGCCGGAGGGCCTACAATGAGCAGTTCTTC. Protein product: CASSLGRRAYNEQFF.

This clone is termed medium-sized. CDR3 loop: CASSPGTGGLGGYTF. Here the CDR3 DNA reads TGCGCCAGCAGCCCAGGGACAGGAGGGCTCGGTGGCTACACCTTC. The V gene is TRBV5-1, the J gene TRBJ1-2; TRBD1 aligns across 8 bases. The J segment lost 7 bases and the V segment lost 4 bases, leaving 12 bases of the junction unmatched. Germline values: CDR1 SGHRS, CDR2 YFSETQ. The CDR3 length is 15 residues.

CDR3 loop: CATSADRGGEQYF. CDR3 nucleotides: TGTGCCACCAGCGCGGATAGGGGTGGCGAGCAGTACTTC. The J gene is TRBJ2-7, the V gene TRBV15; D is possibly TRBD1 (5 bases). Germline CDR1 is LNHNV and CDR2 is YYDKDF (reference sequence). Trimming shortened V by 5 bases and J by 6 bases, and 14 bases separated the two germline ends. The CDR3 runs to 13 residues.

The gene calls are TRBV6-5 and TRBJ1-2, with D tentatively TRBD1 (5 bases). Trimming removed 4 bases at V and 6 bases at J, with 15 bases between. The CDR3 sequence is 14 residues long. Germline V gene data show CDR1 as MNHEY and CDR2 as SVGAGI. The CDR3, as DNA: TGTGCCAGCAGTTTCCCCGGGGGGATCCATGGCTACACCTTC. The encoded protein is CASSFPGGIHGYTF.

The chain combines TRBV9 with TRBJ1-2; possible D gene TRBD1, 6 bases. V was clipped by 2 bases and J by 8 bases, with 10 bases between them. The CDR3 is 12 residues long. CDR1 and CDR2 from the germline V gene are SGDLS and YYNGEE. Here the CDR3 DNA reads TGTGCCAGCAGCGTTTACAGGGTCGGCTACACCTTC. Its translation is CASSVYRVGYTF.

This clone counts as medium-sized. The J gene is TRBJ2-7, the V gene TRBV7-9; unclear D gene. Germline CDR1 SEHNR, CDR2 FQNEAQ (reference sequence). V lost 5 bases, J lost 3 bases, and 11 bases lay in between. The CDR3 has 13 residues. Written as DNA, the CDR3 is TGTGCCAGCAGCAGGGTCAGTATCTACGAGCAGTACTTC. As protein: CASSRVSIYEQYF.

The chain links TRBV7-6 to TRBJ2-2; 7 bases agree with TRBD2. V lost 4 bases, J lost 0 bases, and 8 bases stayed unmatched. This CDR3 contains 17 residues. Germline V gives CDR1 SGHVS, CDR2 FNYEAQ. DNA for the CDR3: TGTGCCAGCAGCTCCCTCCCTAGCGGACCGAACACCGGGGAGCTGTTTTTT. This gives the protein CASSSLPSGPNTGELFF.

The rearrangement links TRBV5-5 to TRBJ1-1; D may be TRBD1 (6 bases). This CDR3 region has 14 residues. Per the germline V gene, CDR1 is SGHKS and CDR2 is YYEKEE (reference sequence). Trimming cost V 4 bases and J 2 bases, with 12 bases left between them. The CDR3 region is CASSQHRDNTEAFF. The CDR3 nucleotides read TGTGCCAGCAGCCAGCACAGGGATAACACTGAAGCTTTCTTT. The variable domain in full, with the rest retrieved from reference TRBV5-5 and TRBJ1-1, is DAGVTQSPTHLIKTRGQQVTLRCSPISGHKSVSWYQQVLGQGPQFIFQYYEKEERGRGNFPDRFSARQFPNYSSELNVNALLLGDSALYLCASSQHRDNTEAFFGQGTRLTVV.

This clone was picked up one time. The chain couples TRBV2 to TRBJ1-4, with 10 positions matching TRBD1. The CDR3 runs 15 residues. With 6 bases clipped from V and 5 bases from J, the junction kept 6 bases outside the gene matches. Germline V CDR1 and CDR2: SNHLY, FYNNEI. CDR3 sequence reads: CASSPRGQGNEKLFF. The CDR3 DNA reads as TGTGCCAGCAGCCCCAGGGGACAGGGGAATGAAAAACTGTTTTTT.

This clone appeared once. The chain carries TRBV6-5 and TRBJ2-7, with 10 bases fitting TRBD1. CDR3 length equals 12 residues. J gave up 5 bases and V 9 bases, and 4 bases lay outside the gene matches. Germline V gene sequence: CDR1 MNHEY, CDR2 SVGAGI. CDR3 sequence reads: CASEDRGNEQYF. CDR3 DNA: TGTGCCAGTGAGGACAGGGGGAACGAGCAGTACTTC.

The rearrangement links TRBV4-1 to TRBJ1-5, with 7 bases fitting TRBD1. Per germline, CDR1 MGHRA and CDR2 YSYEKL. The CDR3 extends over 16 amino acids. J lost 7 bases, V lost 0 bases, and 9 bases had no gene match. DNA for the CDR3: TGCGCCAGCAGCCAAGATGCAGGGGGGCTAATCCAGCCCCAGCATTTT. Its protein product is CASSQDAGGLIQPQHF.

There are a few counts of this clone. The genes are TRBV5-4 and TRBJ1-1, with 7 bases aligning to TRBD1. V was pared by 5 bases and J by 4 bases, with 8 bases of the junction left unmatched. The CDR3 contains 14 residues. Germline V gives CDR1 SGHNT, CDR2 YYREEE (reference sequence). In DNA, the CDR3 is TGTGCCAGCAGTTTCCAGGGGGGCAGCACTGAAGCTTTCTTT. The encoded protein is CASSFQGGSTEAFF.

The table lists this clone with a few counts. The chain recombines TRBV10-3 with TRBJ2-7; TRBD1 agrees at 7 bases. Per the germline V gene, CDR1 is ENHRY and CDR2 is SYGVKD. The CDR3 runs 12 residues. V gave up 7 bases and J gave up 6 bases; unmatched junction bases: 6. This CDR3 is CAITSGQAEQYF. The CDR3 bases are TGTGCCATCACTTCCGGACAGGCCGAGCAGTACTTC.

V usage is TRBV9 and J usage is TRBJ1-1; a weak D match, TRBD1 (5 bases). Germline lookup yields CDR1 SGDLS and CDR2 YYNGEE. V lost 0 bases to trimming and J lost 5 bases, with 17 bases between them. The CDR3 spans 16 residues. The CDR3 region has the DNA TGTGCCAGCAGCGTAGGGGTGGGGCTAGAGTTAACTGAAGCTTTCTTT. Residues: CASSVGVGLELTEAFF.

The chain links TRBV5-6 to TRBJ2-7; D remains unclear. The CDR3 is made up of 12 amino acids. V shed 2 bases and J shed 1 base, with 4 bases lying between them. Germline loops: CDR1 SGHDT, CDR2 YYEEEE. The CDR3 loop is CASSFYSYEQYF. The CDR3 nucleotides are TGTGCCAGCAGCTTCTATTCCTACGAGCAGTACTTC.